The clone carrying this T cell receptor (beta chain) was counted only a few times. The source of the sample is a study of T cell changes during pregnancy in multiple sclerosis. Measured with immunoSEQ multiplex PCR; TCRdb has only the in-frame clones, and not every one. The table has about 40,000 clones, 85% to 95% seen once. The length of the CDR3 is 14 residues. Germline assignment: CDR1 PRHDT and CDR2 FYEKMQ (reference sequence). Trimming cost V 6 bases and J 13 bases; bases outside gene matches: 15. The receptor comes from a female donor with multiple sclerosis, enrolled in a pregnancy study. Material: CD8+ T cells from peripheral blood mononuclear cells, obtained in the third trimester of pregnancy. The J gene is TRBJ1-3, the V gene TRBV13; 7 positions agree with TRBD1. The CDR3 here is CASSQNRGLDRIYF. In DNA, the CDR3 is TGTGCCAGCAGTCAAAACAGGGGCCTCGACAGGATATATTTT.